The sequence of this T cell receptor (beta chain) was determined in a study of shared T cell receptors in the human thymus. Trimming cost V 4 bases and J 2 bases; bases outside gene matches: 14. Germline values: CDR1 LGHNA, CDR2 YNFKEQ. The CDR3 runs 17 residues. Libraries were prepared by immunoSEQ multiplex PCR; TCRdb keeps only in-frame clonotypes and omits some of them. This table holds hundreds of thousands of clones, over 75% found once. A further study also used this sample, focusing on human thymus T cells.

The chain carries TRBV4-2 and TRBJ2-7; the match to TRBD1 covers 7 bases. The sequencing sample was made of thymocytes. This receptor was obtained from a boy under two years old with a congenital heart defect. For the CDR3, the DNA is TGTGCCAGCAGCCCCCAACATTTGAGACAGGGTACCTACGAGCAGTACTTC. Amino acid sequence: CASSPQHLRQGTYEQYF.